Below, 14 T cell receptor beta chains from the same sample are listed, as sequenced in a study of long-term antiretroviral therapy in people with HIV. The run of the v3.0 immunoSEQ assay was at survey level. The protocol was immunoSEQ multiplex PCR, while the TCRdb copy is restricted to in-frame clones and leaves out a portion. This sample has around 30,000 clones, with approximately 87% found just once. Sequenced material: unsorted PBMCs, taken 0.5 years after starting antiretroviral therapy. The receptor source for this set is a woman aged 18-30 years with HIV.

CDR3 sequence: CASSPNFRLAGFGNEQFF. Written as DNA, the CDR3 is TGTGCCAGCAGTCCTAATTTCCGACTAGCGGGATTTGGCAATGAGCAGTTCTTC. V is TRBV9 and J is TRBJ2-1; 11 positions agree with TRBD2. CDR3 length: 18 residues. Losses at the gene ends were 5 bases for V and 6 bases for J; bases not matched to a gene: 16. Germline V lookup: CDR1 SGDLS, CDR2 YYNGEE.

This clone was counted only a few times. This same CDR3 is encoded by further DNA sequences in the sample. The chain uses TRBV28 and TRBJ2-7; 11 bases are a match to TRBD2. The CDR3 runs 13 residues. CDR1 MDHEN and CDR2 SYDVKM come from the germline V gene. V lost 6 bases to trimming and J lost 6 bases; unmatched junction nucleotides: 4. The CDR3 coding sequence is TGTGCCAGCAGCCTTGGGACTAGCGGCGAGCAGTACTTC. Translation: CASSLGTSGEQYF.

This clone was counted once. The rearrangement links TRBV18 to TRBJ2-7; TRBD2 matches 7 bases. The CDR3 has 14 residues. The germline V gene encodes CDR1 KGHSH and CDR2 LQKENI. V lost 10 bases to trimming and J lost 0 bases; unmatched junction nucleotides: 9. CDR3 DNA: TGTGCCACCCGCCGCGGGGGATCCTCCTACGAGCAGTACTTC. This codes for CATRRGGSSYEQYF. The full variable domain, rest sourced from reference TRBV18 and TRBJ2-7, is NAGVMQNPRHLVRRRGQEARLRCSPMKGHSHVYWYRQLPEEGLKFMVYLQKENIIDESGMPKERFSAEFPKEGPSILRIQQVVRGDSAAYFCATRRGGSSYEQYFGPGTRLTVT.

The chain recombines TRBV6-1 with TRBJ1-3; D remains ambiguous. V lost 8 bases, J lost 3 bases, and 5 bases lay in between. CDR3 length: 11 residues. Per the germline V gene, CDR1 is MNHNS and CDR2 is SASEGT. CDR3: CASGIGNTIYF. DNA for the CDR3: TGTGCCAGCGGGATTGGAAACACCATATATTTT.

The chain combines TRBV9 with TRBJ1-2, with D perhaps matching TRBD1 (5 bases). From germline, CDR1 is SGDLS and CDR2 YYNGEE. V was trimmed by 0 bases and J by 6 bases, leaving 12 bases between them. The length of the CDR3 is 14 residues. The DNA of the CDR3 is TGTGCCAGCAGCGTAGGGGGACTTTTGGATGGCTACACCTTC. Amino acid sequence: CASSVGGLLDGYTF. Full variable domain (missing parts from reference TRBV9 and TRBJ1-2): DSGVTQTPKHLITATGQRVTLRCSPRSGDLSVYWYQQSLDQGLQFLIQYYNGEERAKGNILERFSAQQFPDLHSELNLSSLELGDSALYFCASSVGGLLDGYTFGSGTRLTVV.

In the case of this clone: The sample holds other DNA sequences that translate to the same CDR3. V is TRBV27 and J is TRBJ2-1, with 8 bases that match TRBD2. V lost 2 bases to trimming and J lost 0 bases; unmatched junction nucleotides: 0. Germline V gene lookup returns CDR1 MNHEY and CDR2 SMNVEV (reference sequence). This CDR3 contains 15 residues. The CDR3 sequence is CASSLSGSSYNEQFF. The CDR3 nucleotides are TGTGCCAGCAGTTTAAGCGGGAGCTCCTACAATGAGCAGTTCTTC.

The rearrangement uses TRBV10-3 and TRBJ2-7, with D hard to call. Germline-derived CDR1 and CDR2 are ENHRY and SYGVKD. The CDR3 sequence is 12 residues long. V dropped 6 bases and J dropped 1 base, with 7 bases sitting between them. The CDR3 is CAIREDSYEQYF. CDR3 DNA sequence: TGTGCCATCAGAGAAGATTCCTACGAGCAGTACTTC.

This clone showed up just once. The V gene is TRBV28, the J gene TRBJ2-6; D is ambiguous. CDR3 length equals 12 residues. CDR1 is MDHEN, CDR2 SYDVKM, per germline. Trimming left V 8 bases short and J 1 base short, with 3 bases between. The chain's CDR3 is CASYSGANVLTF. CDR3 nucleotide sequence: TGTGCCAGCTATTCTGGGGCCAACGTCCTGACTTTC.

The CDR3 sequence is CASSPGRGNQPQHF. The DNA for the CDR3 is TGTGCCAGTAGTCCCGGCAGGGGCAATCAGCCCCAGCATTTT. This chain connects TRBV19 to TRBJ1-5, with D possibly TRBD1 on 5 matching bases. V lost 5 bases and J 2 bases, leaving 10 bases between the germline ends. The V gene's germline CDR1 is LNHDA and CDR2 SQIVND (reference sequence). The CDR3 length is 14 residues.

The V call is TRBV2, the J call TRBJ1-2; D is unresolved. The V gene's germline CDR1 is SNHLY and CDR2 FYNNEI. The germline V and J ends were trimmed by 4 bases and 3 bases, with 12 bases remaining between them. The CDR3 loop spans 14 amino acids. CDR3 bases: TGTGCCAGCAGTGCGAGGACTTATTACTATGGCTACACCTTC. Encoded protein: CASSARTYYYGYTF.

In this sample, this clone turned up a few times. The chain is built from TRBV4-1 and TRBJ2-7; D perhaps matches TRBD2 (6 bases). This CDR3 has 14 amino acids. Trimming shortened V by 4 bases and J by 2 bases, and 12 bases separated the two germline ends. Germline lookup yields CDR1 MGHRA and CDR2 YSYEKL. CDR3 amino acids: CASSLEGPTYEQYF. CDR3 nucleotides: TGCGCCAGCAGCCTGGAGGGCCCCACCTACGAGCAGTACTTC.

The gene calls are TRBV7-8 and TRBJ2-7; the D gene is possibly TRBD1 (6 bases). V was trimmed by 6 bases and J by 3 bases, leaving 18 bases between them. Germline CDR1 reads SGHVS; CDR2 reads FQNEAQ. CDR3 size: 15 residues. CDR3 loop: CASSPGAGVGYEQYF. CDR3 bases: TGTGCCAGCAGTCCTGGGGCAGGGGTGGGCTACGAGCAGTACTTC.

Regarding this clone: The sample contains more than one DNA sequence encoding this CDR3. The V call is TRBV27, the J call TRBJ2-3, with D unresolved. The CDR3 is made up of 13 amino acids. Deletions cut 2 bases from V and 6 bases from J, with 9 bases between. Looked up from germline, CDR1 is MNHEY and CDR2 is SMNVEV (reference sequence). In DNA form, the CDR3 reads TGTGCCAGCAGTTTAAGCCGGCCCGATACGCAGTATTTT. Translating it yields CASSLSRPDTQYF.

The CDR3 region has the DNA TGTGCCAGCAGCTTAGCAGGCTATGGCTACACCTTC. It translates to CASSLAGYGYTF. The chain links TRBV11-2 to TRBJ1-2, with D unresolved. CDR3 size: 12 residues. V lost 1 base and J lost 4, with 4 bases in between. Germline lookup yields CDR1 SGHAT and CDR2 FQNNGV. The full variable domain, in which reference TRBV11-2 and TRBJ1-2 provide the parts outside the CDR3, is EAGVAQSPRYKIIEKRQSVAFWCNPISGHATLYWYQQILGQGPKLLIQFQNNGVVDDSQLPKDRFSAERLKGVDSTLKIQPAKLEDSAVYLCASSLAGYGYTFGSGTRLTVV.